This T cell receptor beta chain was identified during a study of shared clonotypes between healthy human individuals. General study points: A handful of donors showed sharing of around 5% of naive CD4 clonotypes.

The protocol was immunoSEQ multiplex PCR, while the TCRdb copy is restricted to in-frame clones and leaves out a portion. The sample gives about 2.3 million clones, approximately 90% of which show up once; 0.37% is in the top ten. This CDR3 region has 12 residues. Per germline, CDR1 GTSNPN and CDR2 SVGIG (reference sequence). Trimming pared 2 bases from V and 2 bases from J, leaving 6 bases between. This clone came up a few times. The antigen is unknown. Different DNA sequences within this sample yield the same CDR3. This sequence was found in a man between 18 and 35 years old in good health. Some clones in this sample may be carry-over from other donors' samples. The rearrangement uses TRBV30 and TRBJ1-2; TRBD1 might be the D (5 bases). Sequencing was done on a sample of naive CD4+ T cells from PBMCs. Stated subset: CD45RA+ positively selected. CDR3 bases: TGTGCCTGGAGTCGGGGGAACTATGGCTACACCTTC. As protein: CAWSRGNYGYTF.